This passage covers 15 T cell receptor beta chains from one sample sequenced in a study of glioma-infiltrating T cells after dendritic cell vaccination. Here immunoSEQ multiplex PCR was the method, and the copy in TCRdb shows in-frame clones only, minus some. This table has around 100,000 clones, roughly four fifths appearing once. This material consisted of blood, taken before dendritic cell vaccination. These receptors all stem from a human donor with glioblastoma.

The chain has TRBV2 and TRBJ2-7; 9 positions match TRBD2. Germline V gene lookup returns CDR1 SNHLY and CDR2 FYNNEI. The CDR3 contains 17 residues. The V gene end was trimmed by 6 bases and the J gene end by 0 bases; junction bases not matched to a gene: 12. The CDR3 loop reads CASRPRELAGSSYEQYF. The CDR3 DNA follows: TGTGCCAGCAGGCCCCGGGAGCTAGCGGGGAGCTCCTACGAGCAGTACTTC.

This clone was counted between two and nine times. One junction end does not reproduce the germline sequence, and a read error may be involved. Other DNA variants within this sample encode the same CDR3. The chain combines TRBV4-3 with TRBJ1-6; perhaps TRBD1 as D (6 bases). CDR3 length: 14 amino acids. CDR1 LGHNA and CDR2 YSLEER come from the germline V gene. The CDR3 is CASSHGQYNSPLHF. CDR3 DNA: TGCGCCAGCAGCCACGGACAGTATAATTCCCCCCTCCACTTT.

The chain has TRBV18 and TRBJ1-6, with D possibly matching TRBD1 (6 bases). The CDR3 contains 16 residues. Trimming cost V 6 bases and J 4 bases, with 16 bases left between them. Germline CDR1 is KGHSH and CDR2 is LQKENI. The CDR3 region is CASSTTGASYNSPLHF. CDR3 bases: TGTGCCAGCTCCACGACAGGTGCCTCGTATAATTCACCCCTCCACTTT.

The chain uses TRBV19 and TRBJ1-6; 7 bases match TRBD1. This CDR3 has 17 amino acids. Trimming at V came to 9 bases and at J to 0 bases, leaving 11 bases not matched to a gene. Germline V lookup: CDR1 LNHDA, CDR2 SQIVND (reference sequence). In DNA form, the CDR3 reads TGTGCCAGCGCGACAGGGAGTCCCAACTCCTATAATTCACCCCTCCACTTT. It codes for CASATGSPNSYNSPLHF.

This rearrangement joins TRBV12-1 to TRBJ2-5; the listed D gene, TRBD2, was not tested against the DNA. The end of the DNA aligns better with TRBJ2-7, so the J call may be wrong. TRBV12-1 counts as a pseudogene. CDR3 length: 8 amino acids. Here the CDR3 DNA reads TGTGCCAGATACGAGCAGTACTTC. Its translation: CARYEQYF.

J is TRBJ1-2 and V is TRBV5-4; the match to TRBD1 covers 8 bases. In germline, CDR1 is SGHNT, CDR2 YYREEE (reference sequence). This CDR3 comprises 17 residues. With 1 base clipped from V and 1 base from J, the junction kept 9 bases outside the gene matches. The chain's CDR3 is CASSLPPRQGFNYGYTF. CDR3 bases: TGTGCCAGCAGCTTGCCTCCGAGACAGGGGTTTAACTATGGCTACACCTTC.

The rearrangement uses TRBV4-2 and TRBJ2-3; the D gene is possibly TRBD1 (8 bases). Germline values: CDR1 LGHNA, CDR2 YNFKEQ. V lost 4 bases and J 4 bases, leaving 21 bases between the germline ends. The length of the CDR3 is 17 residues. Here the CDR3 reads CASSLTGGGYSSDTQYF. For the CDR3, the DNA is TGTGCCAGCAGCCTCACAGGGGGGGGGTATAGTTCAGATACGCAGTATTTT.

The chain uses TRBV4-2 and TRBJ2-3; no reliable D call. Germline V gene data show CDR1 as LGHNA and CDR2 as YNFKEQ. Trimming left V 4 bases short and J 2 bases short, with 7 bases between. This CDR3 comprises 13 residues. CDR3 coding DNA: TGTGCCAGCAGCCTCCAATTCACAGATACGCAGTATTTT. Its protein is CASSLQFTDTQYF.

The J gene is TRBJ2-7, the V gene TRBV18; D may be TRBD2 (7 bases). The CDR3 contains 15 residues. The V end lost 2 bases, the J end lost 2 bases, and 13 bases lay between the germline ends. Germline CDR1 and CDR2: KGHSH and LQKENI. CDR3 coding DNA: TGTGCCAGCTCACCATCCGGGGGGCCCCCCTACGAGCAGTACTTC. Its translation: CASSPSGGPPYEQYF.

CDR3 protein: CASSLGLAQYF. The CDR3 region has the DNA TGTGCCAGCAGCTTGGGACTAGCACAGTACTTC. This chain joins TRBV7-2 and TRBJ2-4; 9 bases align to TRBD2. This CDR3 contains 11 residues. Germline values: CDR1 SGHTA, CDR2 FQGNSA. V lost 3 bases, J lost 13 bases, and 1 base stayed unmatched.

This chain uses TRBV4-3 with TRBJ2-1; 10 bases fit TRBD1. J was trimmed by 5 bases and V by 0 bases; bases with no gene match: 4. CDR3 length equals 16 residues. CDR1 LGHNA and CDR2 YSLEER come from the germline V gene. CDR3 residues: CASSQDWGTGDNEQFF. DNA of the CDR3: TGCGCCAGCAGCCAAGATTGGGGGACAGGGGACAATGAGCAGTTCTTC.

The chain employs TRBV4-2 and TRBJ1-5, with 8 bases fitting TRBD1. CDR1 and CDR2 (germline): LGHNA, YNFKEQ. Trimming took 0 bases from V and 5 from J; bases not matched to a gene: 12. The CDR3 is 18 amino acids. For the CDR3, the DNA is TGTGCCAGCAGCCAAGATAACGGGGCAGGGGGCGTAGATCAGCCCCAGCATTTT. It encodes CASSQDNGAGGVDQPQHF.

The rearrangement joins TRBV5-6 to TRBJ1-1; D is unclear. The germline V gene has CDR1 SGHDT and CDR2 YYEEEE. The CDR3 totals 12 residues. V lost 5 bases and J 8 bases, leaving 13 bases between the germline ends. The CDR3 region is CASSFPVGEAFF. The CDR3 nucleotides read TGTGCCAGCAGTTTCCCTGTTGGCGAAGCTTTCTTT. The complete variable domain, with remaining parts taken from reference TRBV5-6 and TRBJ1-1, reads DAGVTQSPTHLIKTRGQQVTLRCSPKSGHDTVSWYQQALGQGPQFIFQYYEEEERQRGNFPDRFSGHQFPNYSSELNVNALLLGDSALYLCASSFPVGEAFFGQGTRLTVV.

The V call is TRBV7-3, the J call TRBJ2-3; 10 bases are shared with TRBD2. V was clipped by 1 base and J by 3 bases; unmatched bases: 4. The CDR3 has 16 residues. Germline CDR1 reads SGHTA; CDR2 reads FQGTGA. CDR3 DNA: TGTGCCAGCAGCTTAATGGGTAGCGGGGGGACAGATACGCAGTATTTT. Translation: CASSLMGSGGTDTQYF.

The chain uses TRBV7-6 and TRBJ2-7, with D unclear. Trimming cost V 5 bases and J 2 bases, with 10 bases left between them. Germline V gene data show CDR1 as SGHVS and CDR2 as FNYEAQ. The CDR3 runs to 13 residues. CDR3 coding DNA: TGTGCCAGCAGCCTGAGCTCTGCCTACGAGCAGTACTTC. The encoded protein is CASSLSSAYEQYF.